This T cell receptor (beta chain) was sequenced in a study of T cells in Graves' hyperthyroidism and ophthalmopathy. Findings and limits, study-wide: Also found in blood were most expanded thyroid clonotypes above 0.001.

The study excluded patients with uncontrolled infection, other autoimmune disease, pregnancy or lactation. Diagnosis rested on symptoms, serum thyroxine and TRAb, thyroid ultrasound, and orbital computed tomography. Using less than 12 ml of fresh peripheral blood, PBMCs were prepared. Authors of the study amplified TCR beta CDR3 regions from RNA transcripts. First-round RT-PCR targeting the TCR CDR3 was performed with the HTBI primer set. One entry per CDR3 protein results from TCRdb running MiXCR on the multiplex PCR reads. This table has over 450,000 distinct CDR3 sequences, over 15% appearing once. The CDR3 is 12 amino acids. Trimming removed 6 bases from V and 4 bases from J, with 9 bases in between. Per the germline V gene, CDR1 is MNHNS and CDR2 is SASEGT. Of note for this clonotype: Its antigen is unidentified.

V gene TRBV6-1 combines with J gene TRBJ1-2, with a tentative D call TRBD1 (5 bases). The source material was blood. The sequence was collected from a woman under 30 with Graves' ophthalmopathy. CDR3 sequence: CASSTDSYGYTF. CDR3 DNA sequence: TGTGCCAGCAGCACAGACAGCTATGGCTACACCTTC.